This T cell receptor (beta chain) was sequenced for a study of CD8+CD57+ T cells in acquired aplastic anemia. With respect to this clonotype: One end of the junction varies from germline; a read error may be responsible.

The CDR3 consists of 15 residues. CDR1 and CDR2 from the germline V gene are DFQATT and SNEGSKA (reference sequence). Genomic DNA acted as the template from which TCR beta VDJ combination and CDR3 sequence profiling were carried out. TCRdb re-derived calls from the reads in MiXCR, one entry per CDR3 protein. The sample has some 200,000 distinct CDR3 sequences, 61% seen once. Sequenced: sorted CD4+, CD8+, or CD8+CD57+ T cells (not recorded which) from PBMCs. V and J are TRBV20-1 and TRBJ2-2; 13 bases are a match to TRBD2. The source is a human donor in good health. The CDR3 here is CSARGTSGNTGELSF. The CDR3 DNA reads TGCAGTGCTAGGGGGACTAGCGGGAACACCGGGGAGCTGTCTTTT.